A selection of T cell receptor beta chains follows, all from one sample in a study of vaccination and CD4 T cells after COVID-19. For these TCRs, the target antigens are not known. TCRdb itself ran the PCR reads through MiXCR, one entry per CDR3 protein. The sample includes some 16,000 distinct CDR3 sequences, about 39% of them seen just once. Specimen: CD4+ T cells from blood, cultured in vitro. The receptors stem from a human donor who had recovered from COVID-19. The conserved cysteine and the conserved F or W are not part of the CDR3 here. A clone size is listed for some rows: how often the clone was seen (once, few, many), or a class if it is expanded.

j_gene	abundance	v_gene	CDR3aa
TRBJ1-5	-	TRBV11-2	ASSLPGQVWINQPQH
TRBJ2-3	-	TRBV2	ASARDSTSTDTQY
TRBJ2-7	-	TRBV7-9	ASSTDRGYEQY
TRBJ1-1	few	TRBV30	AYLDRATEAF
TRBJ2-7	few	TRBV20-1	SSIGTVTVSTEQY
TRBJ1-6	-	TRBV28	ASRLRTGGAGSPLH
TRBJ2-7	medium-sized	TRBV24-1	ATSSHTAPYEQY
TRBJ2-2	-	TRBV4-2	ASSQPGLAGAVGELF
TRBJ2-3	few	TRBV7-3	ASSEGSGSYTQY
TRBJ1-5	-	TRBV5-6	ASSRRGAPNQPQH
TRBJ1-4	few	TRBV25-1	ASSTGYGELF
TRBJ2-3	few	TRBV7-6	ASSLQVLTTDTQY
TRBJ2-3	-	TRBV20-1	SARSQREADTQY
TRBJ1-4	-	TRBV7-9	ASGMGQGEKLF
TRBJ1-3	-	TRBV5-1	ASSLSGTSGNTIY
TRBJ2-5	few	TRBV20-1	SARETIQETQY
TRBJ2-3	once	TRBV20-1	SARQNPSTDTQY
TRBJ1-5	large	TRBV28	ASSPLRGASNQPQH
TRBJ2-5	-	TRBV19	ASRRTGTGIGETQY
TRBJ1-5	-	TRBV18	ASSPPGQGVQPQH
TRBJ2-7	few	TRBV7-6	ASSLSHYEQY
TRBJ2-5	-	TRBV15	ATSLENALTGTQETQY